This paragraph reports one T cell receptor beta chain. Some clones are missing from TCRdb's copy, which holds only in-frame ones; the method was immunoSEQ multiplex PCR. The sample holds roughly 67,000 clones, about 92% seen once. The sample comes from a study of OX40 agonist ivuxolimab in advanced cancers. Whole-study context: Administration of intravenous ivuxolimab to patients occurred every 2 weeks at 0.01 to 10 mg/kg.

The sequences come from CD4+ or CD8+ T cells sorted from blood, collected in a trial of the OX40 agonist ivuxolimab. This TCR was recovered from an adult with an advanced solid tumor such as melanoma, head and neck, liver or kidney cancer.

The chain's CDR3 is CATSATRGGTEAFF. CDR3 bases: TGTGCCACCAGCGCAACTCGGGGAGGCACTGAAGCTTTCTTT. The V and J genes are TRBV15 and TRBJ1-1; D uncertain. The V gene's germline CDR1 is LNHNV and CDR2 YYDKDF (reference sequence). V gave up 5 bases and J gave up 4 bases, with 14 bases separating them. The CDR3 has 14 amino acids.